This TCR beta chain was observed in a study of blood T cells in healthy people across ages. Germline V gene data show CDR1 as SNHLY and CDR2 as FYNNEI. The CDR3 runs to 16 residues. V gave up 8 bases and J gave up 1 base, with 18 bases separating them. Alongside a J-beta primer mix, a sample-barcoded 5' primer served in a second PCR lasting 7 to 11 cycles. TCRdb itself ran the 5' RACE reads through MiXCR, one entry per CDR3 protein. The table records some 1 million distinct CDR3 sequences, under 45% of them present only once. This TCR was sampled from a woman aged 55-69 years in good health. The chain recombines TRBV2 with TRBJ2-4, with TRBD2 as a possible D gene (7 bases). What was sequenced was blood. In nucleotides, the CDR3 is TGTGCCAGCTATTCCGGGGGGCTGGAGGCCAAAAACATTCAGTACTTC. Protein product: CASYSGGLEAKNIQYF.